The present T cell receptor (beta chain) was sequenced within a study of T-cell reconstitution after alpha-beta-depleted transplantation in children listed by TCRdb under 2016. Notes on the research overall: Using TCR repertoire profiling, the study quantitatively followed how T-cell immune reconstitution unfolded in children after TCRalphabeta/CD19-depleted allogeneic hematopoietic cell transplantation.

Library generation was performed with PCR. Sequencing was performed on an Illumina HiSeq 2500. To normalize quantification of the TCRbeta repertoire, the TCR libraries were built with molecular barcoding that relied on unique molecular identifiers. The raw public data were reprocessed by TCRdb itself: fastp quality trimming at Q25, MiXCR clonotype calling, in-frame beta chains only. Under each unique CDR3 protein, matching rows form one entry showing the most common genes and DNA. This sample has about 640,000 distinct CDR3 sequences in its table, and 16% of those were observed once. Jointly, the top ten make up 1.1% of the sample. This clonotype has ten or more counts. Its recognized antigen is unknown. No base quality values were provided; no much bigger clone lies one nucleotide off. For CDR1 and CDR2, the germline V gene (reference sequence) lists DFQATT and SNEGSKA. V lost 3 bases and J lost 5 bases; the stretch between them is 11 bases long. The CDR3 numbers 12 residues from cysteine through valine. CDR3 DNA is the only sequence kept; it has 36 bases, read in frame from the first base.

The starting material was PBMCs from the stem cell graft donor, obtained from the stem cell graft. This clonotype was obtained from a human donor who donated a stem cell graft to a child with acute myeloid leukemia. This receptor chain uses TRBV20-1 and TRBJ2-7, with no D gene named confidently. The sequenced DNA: TGCAGTGCTAGTTCGAGAAACCACGAGCAGTACGTC. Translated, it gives CSASSRNHEQYV.